This TCR beta chain was found in a study of blood T cells in healthy people across ages. V was trimmed by 4 bases and J by 3 bases, leaving 12 bases between them. The length of the CDR3 is 15 residues. The people who gave samples were healthy Caucasians from Russia, aged about 6 to 95. Next came a second PCR, run for roughly 6 to 11 cycles, which used a sample-barcoded 5' primer along with a J-beta primer mix. One entry per CDR3 protein results from TCRdb running MiXCR on the 5' RACE reads. Of 1.5 million to 2 million distinct CDR3 sequences listed, 28% are singletons. The J gene is TRBJ2-2, the V gene TRBV12-3 or TRBV12-4; D perhaps matches TRBD1 (5 bases). The receptor was derived from a woman aged 25 to 39 in good health. The material sequenced was blood. CDR3 coding DNA: TGTGCCAGCAGTTCCCAGGGTGGGGACACCGGGGAGCTGTTTTTT. Amino acid sequence: CASSSQGGDTGELFF.